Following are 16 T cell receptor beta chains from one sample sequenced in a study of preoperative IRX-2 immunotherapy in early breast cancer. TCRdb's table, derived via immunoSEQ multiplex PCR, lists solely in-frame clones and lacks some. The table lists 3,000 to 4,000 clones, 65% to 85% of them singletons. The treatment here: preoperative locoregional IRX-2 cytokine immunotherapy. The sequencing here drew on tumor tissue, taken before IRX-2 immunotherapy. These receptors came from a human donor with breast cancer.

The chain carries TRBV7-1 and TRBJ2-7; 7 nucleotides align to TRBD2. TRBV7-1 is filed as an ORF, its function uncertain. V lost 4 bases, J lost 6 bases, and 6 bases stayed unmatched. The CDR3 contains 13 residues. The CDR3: CASSYRLAGEQYF. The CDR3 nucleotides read TGTGCCAGCAGCTACCGACTAGCTGGCGAGCAGTACTTC.

The CDR3 region is CSVLGASGANVLTF. The CDR3 DNA sequence: TGCAGCGTCCTAGGGGCTTCTGGGGCCAACGTCCTGACTTTC. J is TRBJ2-6 and V is TRBV29-1; D is perhaps TRBD1 (5 bases). V shed 6 bases and J shed 1 base, with 10 bases lying between them. Germline V gives CDR1 SQVTM, CDR2 ANQGSEA. The CDR3 is 14 amino acids.

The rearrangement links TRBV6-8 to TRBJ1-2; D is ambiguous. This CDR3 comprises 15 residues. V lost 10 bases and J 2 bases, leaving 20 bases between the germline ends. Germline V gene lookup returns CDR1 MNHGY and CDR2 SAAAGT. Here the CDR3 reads CATYPRPPVNYGYTF. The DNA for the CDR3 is TGTGCCACCTACCCTAGGCCGCCCGTAAACTATGGCTACACCTTC.

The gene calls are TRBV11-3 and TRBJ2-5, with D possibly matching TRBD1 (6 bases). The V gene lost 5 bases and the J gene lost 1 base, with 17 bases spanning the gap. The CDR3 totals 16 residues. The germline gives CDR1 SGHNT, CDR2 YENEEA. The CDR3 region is CASSPGDGTIQETQYF. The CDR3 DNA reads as TGTGCCAGCAGCCCAGGGGATGGAACTATCCAAGAGACCCAGTACTTC. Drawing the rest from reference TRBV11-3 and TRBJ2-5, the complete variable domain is EAGVVQSPRYKIIEKKQPVAFWCNPISGHNTLYWYLQNLGQGPELLIRYENEEAVDDSQLPKDRFSAERLKGVDSTLKIQPAELGDSAVYLCASSPGDGTIQETQYFGPGTRLLVL.

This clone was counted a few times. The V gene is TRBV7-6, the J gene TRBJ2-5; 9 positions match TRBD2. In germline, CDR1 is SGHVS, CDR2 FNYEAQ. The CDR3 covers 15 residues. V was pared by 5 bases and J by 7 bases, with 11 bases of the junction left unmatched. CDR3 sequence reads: CASSLLGGREATQYF. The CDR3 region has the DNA TGTGCCAGCAGCCTCCTGGGCGGGAGGGAAGCGACCCAGTACTTC. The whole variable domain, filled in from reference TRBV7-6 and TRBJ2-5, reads GAGVSQSPRYKVTKRGQDVALRCDPISGHVSLYWYRQALGQGPEFLTYFNYEAQQDKSGLPNDRFSAERPEGSISTLTIQRTEQRDSAMYRCASSLLGGREATQYFGPGTRLLVL.

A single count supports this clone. The CDR3 spells CASSPIGVTGELFF. The CDR3 DNA is TGTGCCAGCAGCCCGATAGGAGTCACCGGGGAGCTGTTTTTT. The chain links TRBV6-8 to TRBJ2-2; no definite D call. CDR3 length equals 14 residues. Germline V gives CDR1 MNHGY, CDR2 SAAAGT. V gave up 6 bases and J gave up 4 bases, with 12 bases separating them.

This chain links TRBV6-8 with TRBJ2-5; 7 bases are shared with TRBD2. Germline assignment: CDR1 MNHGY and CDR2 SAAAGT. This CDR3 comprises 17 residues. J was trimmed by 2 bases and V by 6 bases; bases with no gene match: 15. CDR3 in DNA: TGTGCCAGCAGGACCCTCACACCTCGGACTAGACAAGAGACCCAGTACTTC. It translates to CASRTLTPRTRQETQYF.

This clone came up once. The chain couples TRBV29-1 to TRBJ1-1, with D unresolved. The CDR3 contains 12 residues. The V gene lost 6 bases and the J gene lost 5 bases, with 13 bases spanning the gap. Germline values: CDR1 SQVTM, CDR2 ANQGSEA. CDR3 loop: CSVRRAGTEAFF. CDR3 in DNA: TGCAGCGTCCGACGCGCGGGGACTGAAGCTTTCTTT.

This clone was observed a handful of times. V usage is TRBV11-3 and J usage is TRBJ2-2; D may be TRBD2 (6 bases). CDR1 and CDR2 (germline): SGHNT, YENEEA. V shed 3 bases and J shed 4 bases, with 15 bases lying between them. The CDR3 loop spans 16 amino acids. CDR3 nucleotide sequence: TGTGCCAGCAGCTTGGAGGGCACCCGGGCCACCGGGGAGCTGTTTTTT. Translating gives CASSLEGTRATGELFF.

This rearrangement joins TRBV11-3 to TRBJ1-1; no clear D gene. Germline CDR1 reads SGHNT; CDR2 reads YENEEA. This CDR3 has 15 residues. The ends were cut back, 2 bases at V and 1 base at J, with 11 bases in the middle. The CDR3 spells CASSLSPKGNTEAFF. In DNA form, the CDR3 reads TGTGCCAGCAGCTTAAGCCCAAAAGGGAACACTGAAGCTTTCTTT.

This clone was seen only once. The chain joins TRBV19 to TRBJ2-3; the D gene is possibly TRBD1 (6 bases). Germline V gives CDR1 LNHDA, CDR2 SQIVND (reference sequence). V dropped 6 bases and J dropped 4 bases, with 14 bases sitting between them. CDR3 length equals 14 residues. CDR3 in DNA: TGTGCCAGTAGACCACAGGGTGGGGCAGATACGCAGTATTTT. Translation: CASRPQGGADTQYF.

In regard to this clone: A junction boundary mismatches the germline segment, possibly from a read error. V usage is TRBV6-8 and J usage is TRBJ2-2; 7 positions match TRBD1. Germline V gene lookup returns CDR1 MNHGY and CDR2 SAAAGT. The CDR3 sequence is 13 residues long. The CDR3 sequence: CASDRAKTGELFF. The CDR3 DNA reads TGTGCCAGTGACAGGGCGAAAACCGGGGAGCTGTTTTTT.

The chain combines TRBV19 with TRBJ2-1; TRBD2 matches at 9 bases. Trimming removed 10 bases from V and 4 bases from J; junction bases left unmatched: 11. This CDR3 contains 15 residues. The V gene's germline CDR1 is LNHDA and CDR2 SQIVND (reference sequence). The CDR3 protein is CATTTQTSGYNEQFF. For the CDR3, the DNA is TGTGCCACCACAACCCAGACTAGCGGATACAATGAGCAGTTCTTC.

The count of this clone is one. This chain's CDR3 is CASSYPEWTGRYEQYF. For the CDR3, the DNA is TGTGCCAGCAGTTACCCTGAATGGACAGGCCGATACGAGCAGTACTTC. The V gene is TRBV6-8, the J gene TRBJ2-7; 7 bases match TRBD1. Germline V CDR1 and CDR2: MNHGY, SAAAGT. CDR3 length equals 16 residues. Germline trimming cut 2 bases from V and 4 bases from J; bases unmatched to any gene: 11.

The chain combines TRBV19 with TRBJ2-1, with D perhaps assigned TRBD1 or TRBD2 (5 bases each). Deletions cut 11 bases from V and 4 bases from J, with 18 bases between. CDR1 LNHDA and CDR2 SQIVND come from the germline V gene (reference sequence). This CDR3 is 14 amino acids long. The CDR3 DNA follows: TGTGCCGTAGGGGTTGGCGGGTATTACAATGAGCAGTTCTTC. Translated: CAVGVGGYYNEQFF.

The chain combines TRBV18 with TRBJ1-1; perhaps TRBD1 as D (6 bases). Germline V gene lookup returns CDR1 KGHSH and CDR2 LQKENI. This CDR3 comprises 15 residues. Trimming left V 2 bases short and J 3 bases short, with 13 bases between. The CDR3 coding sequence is TGTGCCAGCTCACCAATTGTGTCAGGGGACACTGAAGCTTTCTTT. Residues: CASSPIVSGDTEAFF.